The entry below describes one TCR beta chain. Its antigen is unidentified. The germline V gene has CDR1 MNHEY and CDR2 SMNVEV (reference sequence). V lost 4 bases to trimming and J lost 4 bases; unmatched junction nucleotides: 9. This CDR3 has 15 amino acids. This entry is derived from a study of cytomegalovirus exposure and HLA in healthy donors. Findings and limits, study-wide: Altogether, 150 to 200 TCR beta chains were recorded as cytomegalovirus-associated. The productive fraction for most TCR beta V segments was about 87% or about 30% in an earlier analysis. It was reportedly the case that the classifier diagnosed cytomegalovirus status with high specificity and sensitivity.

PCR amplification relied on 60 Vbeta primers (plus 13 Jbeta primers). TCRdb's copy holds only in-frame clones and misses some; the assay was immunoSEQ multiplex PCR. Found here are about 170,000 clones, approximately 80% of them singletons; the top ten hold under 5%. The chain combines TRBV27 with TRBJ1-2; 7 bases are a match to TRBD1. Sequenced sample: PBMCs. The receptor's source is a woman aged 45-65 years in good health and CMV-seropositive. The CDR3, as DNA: TGTGCCAGCAGTTCAGAGACAGGGCCCCTCTATGGCTACACCTTC. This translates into CASSSETGPLYGYTF.